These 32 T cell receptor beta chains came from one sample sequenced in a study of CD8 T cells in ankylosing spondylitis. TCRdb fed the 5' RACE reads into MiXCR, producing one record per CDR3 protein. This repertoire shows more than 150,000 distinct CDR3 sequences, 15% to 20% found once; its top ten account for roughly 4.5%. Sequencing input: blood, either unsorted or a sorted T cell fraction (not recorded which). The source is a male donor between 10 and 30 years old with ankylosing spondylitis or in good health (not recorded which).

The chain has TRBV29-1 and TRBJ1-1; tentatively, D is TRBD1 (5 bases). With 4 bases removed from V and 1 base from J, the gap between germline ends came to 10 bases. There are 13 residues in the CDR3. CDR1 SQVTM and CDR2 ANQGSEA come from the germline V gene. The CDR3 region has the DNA TGCAGCGTTGGTCGGACATGGAACACTGAAGCTTTCTTT. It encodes CSVGRTWNTEAFF.

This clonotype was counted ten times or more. The CDR3: CATSDRSGSRTGELFF. The DNA for the CDR3 is TGTGCCACCAGTGACCGTAGCGGGAGTCGAACCGGGGAGCTGTTTTTT. The chain carries TRBV24-1 and TRBJ2-2, with 9 nucleotides matching TRBD2. V shed 4 bases, J shed 5 bases, and the junction held 7 bases outside the gene matches. Germline lookup yields CDR1 KGHDR and CDR2 SFDVKD. The CDR3 runs to 16 residues.

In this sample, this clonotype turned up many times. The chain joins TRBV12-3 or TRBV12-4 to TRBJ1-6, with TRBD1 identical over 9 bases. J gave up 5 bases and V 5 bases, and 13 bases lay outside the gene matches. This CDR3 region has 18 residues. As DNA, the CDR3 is TGTGCCAGCAGTGGACAGGGGAAAGGACATCGGCATAATTCACCCCTCCACTTT. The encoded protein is CASSGQGKGHRHNSPLHF.

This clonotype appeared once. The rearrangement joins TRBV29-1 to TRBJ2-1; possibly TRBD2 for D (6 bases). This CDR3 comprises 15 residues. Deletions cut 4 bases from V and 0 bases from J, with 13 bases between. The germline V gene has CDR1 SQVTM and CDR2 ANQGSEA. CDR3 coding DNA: TGCAGCGTTGGGCAGGGAGGTAGCTCCTACAATGAGCAGTTCTTC. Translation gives CSVGQGGSSYNEQFF.

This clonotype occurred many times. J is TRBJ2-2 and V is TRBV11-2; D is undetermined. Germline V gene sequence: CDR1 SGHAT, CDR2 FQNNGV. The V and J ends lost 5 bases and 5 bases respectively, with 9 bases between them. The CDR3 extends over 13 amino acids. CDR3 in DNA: TGTGCCAGCAGCCAATGGAGAACCGGGGAGCTGTTTTTT. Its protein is CASSQWRTGELFF.

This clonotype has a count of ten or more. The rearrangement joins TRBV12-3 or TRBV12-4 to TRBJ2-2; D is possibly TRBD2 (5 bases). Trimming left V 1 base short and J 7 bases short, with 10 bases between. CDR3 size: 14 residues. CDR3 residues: CASSLVEGFGELFF. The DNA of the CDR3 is TGTGCCAGCAGTTTAGTTGAGGGATTCGGGGAGCTGTTTTTT.

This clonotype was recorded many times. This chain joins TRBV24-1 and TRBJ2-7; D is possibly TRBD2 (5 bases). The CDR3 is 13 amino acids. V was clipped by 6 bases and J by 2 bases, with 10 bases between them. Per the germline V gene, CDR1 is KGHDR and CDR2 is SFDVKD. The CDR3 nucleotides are TGTGCCACCAGTCCGGGGAATCCCTACGAGCAGTACTTC. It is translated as CATSPGNPYEQYF.

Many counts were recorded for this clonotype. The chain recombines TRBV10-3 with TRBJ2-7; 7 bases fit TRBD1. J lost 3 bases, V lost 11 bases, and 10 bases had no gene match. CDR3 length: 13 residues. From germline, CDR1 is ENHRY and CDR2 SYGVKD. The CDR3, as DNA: TGTGCCTCCCAACCGGGACAGCTCTACGAGCAGTACTTC. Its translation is CASQPGQLYEQYF.

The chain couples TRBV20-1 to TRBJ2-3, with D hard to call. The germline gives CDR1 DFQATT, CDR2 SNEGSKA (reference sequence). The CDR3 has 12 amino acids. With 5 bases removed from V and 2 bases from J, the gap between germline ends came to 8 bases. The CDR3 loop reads CSAGTHTDTQYF. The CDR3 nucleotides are TGCAGTGCTGGTACACACACAGATACGCAGTATTTT.

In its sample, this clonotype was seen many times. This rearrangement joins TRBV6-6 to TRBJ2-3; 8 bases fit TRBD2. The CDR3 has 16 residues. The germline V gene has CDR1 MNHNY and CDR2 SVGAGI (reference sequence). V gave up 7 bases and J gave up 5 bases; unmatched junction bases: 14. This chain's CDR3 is CASIPPPGGPGDTQYF. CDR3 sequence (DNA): TGTGCCAGCATCCCACCCCCGGGAGGGCCCGGAGATACGCAGTATTTT.

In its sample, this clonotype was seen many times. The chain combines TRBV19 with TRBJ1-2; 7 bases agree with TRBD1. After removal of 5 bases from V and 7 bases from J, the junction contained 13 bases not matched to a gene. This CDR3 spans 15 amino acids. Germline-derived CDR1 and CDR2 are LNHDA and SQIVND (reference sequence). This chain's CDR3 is CASSPGTGTVSGYTF. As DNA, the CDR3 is TGTGCCAGTAGTCCAGGGACCGGGACAGTAAGTGGCTACACCTTC.

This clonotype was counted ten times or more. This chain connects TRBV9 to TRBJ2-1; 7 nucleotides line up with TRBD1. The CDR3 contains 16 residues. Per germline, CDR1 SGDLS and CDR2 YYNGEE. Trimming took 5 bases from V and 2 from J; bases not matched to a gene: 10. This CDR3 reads CASRASRGGPYNEQFF. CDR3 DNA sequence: TGTGCCAGCAGAGCCTCCCGAGGGGGCCCCTACAATGAGCAGTTCTTC.

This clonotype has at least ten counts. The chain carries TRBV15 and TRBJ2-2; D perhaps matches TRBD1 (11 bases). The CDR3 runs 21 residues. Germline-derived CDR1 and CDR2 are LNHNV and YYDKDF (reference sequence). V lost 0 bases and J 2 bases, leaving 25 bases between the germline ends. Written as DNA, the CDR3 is TGTGCCACCAGCAGAGAAAGGACAGGGGGCGAACTAGCGGGAAACACCGGGGAGCTGTTTTTT. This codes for CATSRERTGGELAGNTGELFF. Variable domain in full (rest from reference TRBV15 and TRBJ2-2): DAMVIQNPRYQVTQFGKPVTLSCSQTLNHNVMYWYQQKSSQAPKLLFHYYDKDFNNEADTPDNFQSRRPNTSFCFLDIRSPGLGDTAMYLCATSRERTGGELAGNTGELFFGEGSRLTVL.

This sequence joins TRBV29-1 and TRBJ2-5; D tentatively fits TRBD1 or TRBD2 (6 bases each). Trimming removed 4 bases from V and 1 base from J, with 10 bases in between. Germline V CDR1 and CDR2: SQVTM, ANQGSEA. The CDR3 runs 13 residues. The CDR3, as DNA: TGCAGCGTTGCCAGGGGAGGCCAAGAGACCCAGTACTTC. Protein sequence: CSVARGGQETQYF.

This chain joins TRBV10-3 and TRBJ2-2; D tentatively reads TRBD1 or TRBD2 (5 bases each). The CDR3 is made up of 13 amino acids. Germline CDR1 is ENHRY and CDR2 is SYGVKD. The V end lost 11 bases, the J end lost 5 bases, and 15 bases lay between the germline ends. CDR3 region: CASTGLTTGELFF. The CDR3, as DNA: TGTGCCTCCACGGGGCTAACGACCGGGGAGCTGTTTTTT.

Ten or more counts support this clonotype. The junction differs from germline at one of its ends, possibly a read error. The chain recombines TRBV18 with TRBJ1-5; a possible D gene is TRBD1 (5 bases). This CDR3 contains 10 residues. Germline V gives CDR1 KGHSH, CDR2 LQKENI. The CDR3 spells CPSSPGVGHF. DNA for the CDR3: TGTCCCAGCTCACCGGGGGTCGGGCATTTT.

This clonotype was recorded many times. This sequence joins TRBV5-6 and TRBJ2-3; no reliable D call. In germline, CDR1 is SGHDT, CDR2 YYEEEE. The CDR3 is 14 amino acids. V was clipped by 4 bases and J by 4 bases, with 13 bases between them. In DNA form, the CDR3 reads TGTGCCAGCAGCGCTCCCGGTCCCGCAGATACGCAGTATTTT. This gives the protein CASSAPGPADTQYF.

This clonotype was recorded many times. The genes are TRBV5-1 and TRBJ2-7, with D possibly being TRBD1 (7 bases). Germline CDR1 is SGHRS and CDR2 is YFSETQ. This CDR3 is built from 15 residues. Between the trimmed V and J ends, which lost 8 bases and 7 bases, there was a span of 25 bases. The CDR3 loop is CARLYGRQGMGEQYV. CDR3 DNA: TGCGCCAGACTGTACGGGAGACAGGGAATGGGGGAGCAGTACGTC.

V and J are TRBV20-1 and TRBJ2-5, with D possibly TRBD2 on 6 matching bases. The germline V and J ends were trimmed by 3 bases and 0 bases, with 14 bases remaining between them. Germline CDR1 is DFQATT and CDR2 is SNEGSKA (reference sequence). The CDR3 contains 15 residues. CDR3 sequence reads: CSASLGGSYQETQYF. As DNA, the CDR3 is TGCAGTGCTAGTCTTGGGGGGTCGTACCAAGAGACCCAGTACTTC.

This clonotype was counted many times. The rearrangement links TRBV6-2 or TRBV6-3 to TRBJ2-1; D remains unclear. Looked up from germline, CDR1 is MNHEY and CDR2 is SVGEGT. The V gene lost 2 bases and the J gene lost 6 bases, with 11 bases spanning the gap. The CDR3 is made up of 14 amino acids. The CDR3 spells CASSYRWDPNEQFF. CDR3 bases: TGTGCCAGCAGTTACCGGTGGGATCCCAATGAGCAGTTCTTC.

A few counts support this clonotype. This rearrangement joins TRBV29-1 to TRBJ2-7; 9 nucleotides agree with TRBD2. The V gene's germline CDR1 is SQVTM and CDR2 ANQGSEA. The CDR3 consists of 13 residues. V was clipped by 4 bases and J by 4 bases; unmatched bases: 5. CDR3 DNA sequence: TGCAGCGTTGCGGGACTAGCCGATTACGAGCAGTACTTC. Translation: CSVAGLADYEQYF.

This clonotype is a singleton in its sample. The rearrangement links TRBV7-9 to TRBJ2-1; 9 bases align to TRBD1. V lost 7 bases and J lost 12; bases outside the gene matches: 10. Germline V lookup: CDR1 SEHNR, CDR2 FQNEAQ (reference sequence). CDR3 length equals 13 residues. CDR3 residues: CASTDLGQGPQFF. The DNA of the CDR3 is TGTGCCAGCACCGACCTGGGACAGGGACCGCAGTTCTTC.

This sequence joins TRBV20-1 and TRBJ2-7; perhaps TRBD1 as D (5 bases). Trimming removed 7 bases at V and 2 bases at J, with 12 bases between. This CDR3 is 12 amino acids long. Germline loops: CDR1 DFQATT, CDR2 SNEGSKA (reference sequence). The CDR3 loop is CSVSDSTYEQYV. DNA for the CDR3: TGCAGTGTGAGTGACAGTACCTACGAGCAGTACGTC.

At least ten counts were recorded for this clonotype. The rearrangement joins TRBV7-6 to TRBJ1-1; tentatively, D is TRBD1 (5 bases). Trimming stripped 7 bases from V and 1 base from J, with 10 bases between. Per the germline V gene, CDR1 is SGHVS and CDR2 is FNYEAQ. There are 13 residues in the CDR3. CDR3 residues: CASTSGGNTEAFF. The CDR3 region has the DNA TGTGCCAGCACCAGCGGGGGGAACACTGAAGCTTTCTTT.

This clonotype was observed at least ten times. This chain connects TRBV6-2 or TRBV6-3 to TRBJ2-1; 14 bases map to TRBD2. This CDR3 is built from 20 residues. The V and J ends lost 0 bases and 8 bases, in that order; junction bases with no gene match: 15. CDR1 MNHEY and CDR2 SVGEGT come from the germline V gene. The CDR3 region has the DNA TGTGCCAGCAGTTACTCAATTAACTCCGGGACTAGCGGGAGCAAAGATGAGCAGTTCTTC. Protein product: CASSYSINSGTSGSKDEQFF.

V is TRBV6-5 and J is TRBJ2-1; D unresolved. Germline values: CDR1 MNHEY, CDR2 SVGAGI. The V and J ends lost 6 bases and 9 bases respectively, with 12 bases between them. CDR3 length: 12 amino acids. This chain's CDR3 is CASSQGAVEQFF. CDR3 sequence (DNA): TGTGCCAGCAGCCAAGGTGCGGTTGAGCAGTTCTTC.

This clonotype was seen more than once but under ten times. The CDR3 DNA reads TGTGCCAGCAGTCCCTTCGGCGGGAGTTCCTACAATGAGCAGTTCTTC. This gives the protein CASSPFGGSSYNEQFF. The chain combines TRBV27 with TRBJ2-1; 7 bases align to TRBD2. This CDR3 comprises 16 residues. Trimming took 5 bases from V and 1 from J; bases not matched to a gene: 8. Germline V gene sequence: CDR1 MNHEY, CDR2 SMNVEV (reference sequence).

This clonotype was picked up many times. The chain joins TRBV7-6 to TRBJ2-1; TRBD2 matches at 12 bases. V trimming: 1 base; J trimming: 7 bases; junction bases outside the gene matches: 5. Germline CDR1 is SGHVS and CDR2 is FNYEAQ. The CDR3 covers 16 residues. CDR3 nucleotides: TGTGCCAGCAGCTTAGTTACTAGCGGGAGGATGAATGAGCAGTTCTTC. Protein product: CASSLVTSGRMNEQFF. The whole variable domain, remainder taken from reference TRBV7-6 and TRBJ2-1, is GAGVSQSPRYKVTKRGQDVALRCDPISGHVSLYWYRQALGQGPEFLTYFNYEAQQDKSGLPNDRFSAERPEGSISTLTIQRTEQRDSAMYRCASSLVTSGRMNEQFFGPGTRLTVL.

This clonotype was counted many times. CDR3 DNA: TGTGCCAGCAGTTTATCCCCCCCAAACGAAAAACTGTTTTTT. This encodes CASSLSPPNEKLFF. The chain carries TRBV12-3 or TRBV12-4 and TRBJ1-4, with D unclear. The CDR3 extends over 14 amino acids. V lost 2 bases and J lost 8, with 12 bases in between.

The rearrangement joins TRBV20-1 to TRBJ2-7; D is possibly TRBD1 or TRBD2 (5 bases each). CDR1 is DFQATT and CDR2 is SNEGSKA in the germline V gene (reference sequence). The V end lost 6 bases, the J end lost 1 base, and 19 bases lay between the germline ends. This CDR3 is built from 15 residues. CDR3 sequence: CSAGSAGTGSYEQYF. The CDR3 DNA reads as TGCAGTGCGGGCAGCGCCGGGACGGGATCCTACGAGCAGTACTTC.

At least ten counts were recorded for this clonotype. CDR3 sequence: CASGPWAVQETQYF. CDR3 bases: TGTGCCAGCGGGCCATGGGCAGTTCAAGAGACCCAGTACTTC. V usage is TRBV27 and J usage is TRBJ2-5; D unclear. The V end lost 8 bases, the J end lost 2 bases, and 15 bases lay between the germline ends. The CDR3 is 14 residues long. Germline-derived CDR1 and CDR2 are MNHEY and SMNVEV (reference sequence).

The CDR3 reads CASSFKQGDYNEQFF. DNA for the CDR3: TGCGCCAGCAGCTTCAAACAGGGGGACTACAATGAGCAGTTCTTC. The rearrangement joins TRBV5-1 to TRBJ2-1; 8 nucleotides line up with TRBD1. V shed 2 bases, J shed 3 bases, and the junction held 4 bases outside the gene matches. Germline V lookup: CDR1 SGHRS, CDR2 YFSETQ. CDR3 length: 15 amino acids. Together with reference TRBV5-1 and TRBJ2-1, the CDR3 gives the full variable domain: KAGVTQTPRYLIKTRGQQVTLSCSPISGHRSVSWYQQTPGQGLQFLFEYFSETQRNKGNFPGRFSGRQFSNSRSEMNVSTLELGDSALYLCASSFKQGDYNEQFFGPGTRLTVL.